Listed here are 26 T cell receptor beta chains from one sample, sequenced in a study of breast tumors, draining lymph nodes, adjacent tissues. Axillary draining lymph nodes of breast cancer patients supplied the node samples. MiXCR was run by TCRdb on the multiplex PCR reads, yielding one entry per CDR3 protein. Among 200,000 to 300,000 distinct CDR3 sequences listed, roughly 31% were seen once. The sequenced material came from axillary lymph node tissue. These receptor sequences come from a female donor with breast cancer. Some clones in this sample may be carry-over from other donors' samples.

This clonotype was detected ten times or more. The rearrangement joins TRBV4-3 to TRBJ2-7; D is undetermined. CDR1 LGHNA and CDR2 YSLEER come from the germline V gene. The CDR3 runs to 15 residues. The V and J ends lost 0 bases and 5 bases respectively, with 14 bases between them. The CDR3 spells CASSQDPASVNEQYF. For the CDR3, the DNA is TGCGCCAGCAGCCAAGACCCGGCGAGTGTGAACGAGCAGTACTTC.

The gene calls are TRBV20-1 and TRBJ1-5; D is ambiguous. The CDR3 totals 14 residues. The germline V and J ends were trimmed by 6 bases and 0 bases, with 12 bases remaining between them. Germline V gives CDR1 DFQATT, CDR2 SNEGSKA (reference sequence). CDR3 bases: TGCAGTGCAAGGACGGGAAATAGCAATCAGCCCCAGCATTTT. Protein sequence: CSARTGNSNQPQHF.

CDR3 nucleotides: TGTGCCAGCAGCCCGCGGACAGGGGCCTCGAACACTGAAGCTTTCTTT. Its protein product is CASSPRTGASNTEAFF. This chain joins TRBV7-3 and TRBJ1-1; 9 positions match TRBD1. The CDR3 loop spans 16 amino acids. V trimming: 5 bases; J trimming: 1 base; junction bases outside the gene matches: 8. CDR1 is SGHTA and CDR2 is FQGTGA in the germline V gene.

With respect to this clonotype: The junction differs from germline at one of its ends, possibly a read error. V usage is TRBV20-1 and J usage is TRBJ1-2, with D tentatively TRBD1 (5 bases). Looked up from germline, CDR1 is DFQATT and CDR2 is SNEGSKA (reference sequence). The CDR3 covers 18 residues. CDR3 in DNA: TGCAGTGCTAGAGATGGTTCGTGGGGGGAGAGGGCTAACTATGGCTACGCCTTC. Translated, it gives CSARDGSWGERANYGYAF.

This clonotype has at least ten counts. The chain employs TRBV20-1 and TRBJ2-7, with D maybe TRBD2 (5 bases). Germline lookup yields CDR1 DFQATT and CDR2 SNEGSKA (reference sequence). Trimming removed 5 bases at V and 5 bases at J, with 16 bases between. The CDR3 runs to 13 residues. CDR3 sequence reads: CSAGGYLRNEQYF. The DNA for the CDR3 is TGCAGTGCTGGAGGATATCTTCGGAACGAGCAGTACTTC.

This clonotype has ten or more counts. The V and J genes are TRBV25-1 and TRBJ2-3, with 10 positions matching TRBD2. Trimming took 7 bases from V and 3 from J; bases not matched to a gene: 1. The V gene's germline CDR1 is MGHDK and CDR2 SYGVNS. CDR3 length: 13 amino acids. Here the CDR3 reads CASKGLATDTQYF. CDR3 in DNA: TGTGCCAGCAAGGGACTAGCGACAGATACGCAGTATTTT.

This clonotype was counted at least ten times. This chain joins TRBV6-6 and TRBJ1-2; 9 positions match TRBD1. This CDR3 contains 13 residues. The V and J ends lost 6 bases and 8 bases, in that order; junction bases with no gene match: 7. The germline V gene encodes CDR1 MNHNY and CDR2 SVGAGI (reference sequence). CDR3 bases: TGTGCCAGCAGCCTACAGGGGGCGAACGGCTACACCTTC. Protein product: CASSLQGANGYTF.

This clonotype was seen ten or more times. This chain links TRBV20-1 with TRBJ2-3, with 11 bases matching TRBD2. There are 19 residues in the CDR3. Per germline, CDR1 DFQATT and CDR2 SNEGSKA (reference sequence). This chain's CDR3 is CRALGGPQTSGKSTDTQYF. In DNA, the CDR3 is TGCAGGGCACTTGGCGGGCCACAGACTAGCGGGAAGAGCACAGATACGCAGTATTTT.

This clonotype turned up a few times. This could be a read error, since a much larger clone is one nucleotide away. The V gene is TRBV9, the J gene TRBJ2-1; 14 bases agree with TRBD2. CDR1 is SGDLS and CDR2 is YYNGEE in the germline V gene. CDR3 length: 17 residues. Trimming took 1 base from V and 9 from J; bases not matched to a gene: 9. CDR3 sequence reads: CASSVRGGTSGSTEQFF. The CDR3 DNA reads TGTGCCAGCAGCGTAAGGGGGGGGACTAGCGGGAGTACTGAGCAGTTCTTC.

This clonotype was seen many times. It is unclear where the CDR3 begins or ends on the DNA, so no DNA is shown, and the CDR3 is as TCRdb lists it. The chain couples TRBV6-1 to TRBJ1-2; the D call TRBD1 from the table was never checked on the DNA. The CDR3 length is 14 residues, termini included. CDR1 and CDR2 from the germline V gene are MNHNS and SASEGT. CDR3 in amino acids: CASSTSTGVSGYTF.

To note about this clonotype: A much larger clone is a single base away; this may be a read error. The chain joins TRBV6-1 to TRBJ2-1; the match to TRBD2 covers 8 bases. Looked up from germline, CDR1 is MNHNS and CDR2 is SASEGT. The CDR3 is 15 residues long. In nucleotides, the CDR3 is TGTGCCAGCAGCCACTTAGCGGGACTTATTGATGAGCAGTCCTTC. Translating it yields CASSHLAGLIDEQSF.

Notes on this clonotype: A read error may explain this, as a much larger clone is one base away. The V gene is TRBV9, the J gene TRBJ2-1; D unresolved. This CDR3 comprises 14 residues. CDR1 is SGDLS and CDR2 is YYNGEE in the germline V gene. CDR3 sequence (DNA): TGTGCCAGCAGCACACGGAGTAGCTACAATGAGCAGTCCTTC. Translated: CASSTRSSYNEQSF.

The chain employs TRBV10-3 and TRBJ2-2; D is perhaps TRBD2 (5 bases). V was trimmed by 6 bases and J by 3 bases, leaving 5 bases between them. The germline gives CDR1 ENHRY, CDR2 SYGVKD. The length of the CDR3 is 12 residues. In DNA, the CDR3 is TGTGCCATCAGGAGGGACACCGGGGAGCTGTTTTTT. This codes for CAIRRDTGELFF.

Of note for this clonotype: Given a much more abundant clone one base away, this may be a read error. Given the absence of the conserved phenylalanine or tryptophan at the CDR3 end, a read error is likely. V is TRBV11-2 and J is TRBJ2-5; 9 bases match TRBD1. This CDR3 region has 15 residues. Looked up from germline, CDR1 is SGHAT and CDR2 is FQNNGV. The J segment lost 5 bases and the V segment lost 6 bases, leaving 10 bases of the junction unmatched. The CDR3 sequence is CASRQYRGRLETQYL. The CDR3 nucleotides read TGTGCCAGCAGGCAGTACAGGGGGCGTTTGGAGACCCAGTACCTC.

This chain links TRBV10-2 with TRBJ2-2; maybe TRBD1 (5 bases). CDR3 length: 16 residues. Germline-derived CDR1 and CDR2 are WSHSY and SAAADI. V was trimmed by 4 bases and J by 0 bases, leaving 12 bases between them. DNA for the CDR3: TGCGCCAGCAGTGTGCAGGGCTGTGCGAACACCGGGGAGCTGTTTTTT. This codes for CASSVQGCANTGELFF.

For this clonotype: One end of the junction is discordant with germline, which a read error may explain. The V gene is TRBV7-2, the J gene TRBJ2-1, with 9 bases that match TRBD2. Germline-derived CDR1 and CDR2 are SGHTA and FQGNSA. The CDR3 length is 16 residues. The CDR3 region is CASSFRGTSSHNEQFF. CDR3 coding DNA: TGTGCCAGCAGCTTTAGAGGGACTAGCTCCCACAATGAGCAGTTCTTC.

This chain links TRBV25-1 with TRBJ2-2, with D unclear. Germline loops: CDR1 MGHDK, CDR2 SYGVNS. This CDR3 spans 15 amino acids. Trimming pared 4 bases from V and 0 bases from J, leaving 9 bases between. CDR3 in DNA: TGTGCCAGCAGTGCTAGACTCACGAACACCGGGGAGCTGTTTTTT. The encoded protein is CASSARLTNTGELFF.

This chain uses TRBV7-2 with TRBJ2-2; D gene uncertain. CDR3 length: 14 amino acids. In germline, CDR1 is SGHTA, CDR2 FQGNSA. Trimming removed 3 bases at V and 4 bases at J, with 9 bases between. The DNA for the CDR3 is TGTGCCAGCAGCTTTTTATTGGCCACCGGGGAGCTGTTTTTT. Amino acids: CASSFLLATGELFF. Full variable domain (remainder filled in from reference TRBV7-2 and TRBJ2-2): GAGVSQSPSNKVTEKGKDVELRCDPISGHTALYWYRQSLGQGLEFLIYFQGNSAPDKSGLPSDRFSAERTGGSVSTLTIQRTQQEDSAVYLCASSFLLATGELFFGEGSRLTVL.

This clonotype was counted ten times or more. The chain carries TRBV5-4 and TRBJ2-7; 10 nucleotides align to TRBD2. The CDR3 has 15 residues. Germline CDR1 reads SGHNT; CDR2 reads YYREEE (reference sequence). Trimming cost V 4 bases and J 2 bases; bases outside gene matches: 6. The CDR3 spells CASSPGLAATYEQYF. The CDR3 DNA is TGTGCCAGCAGCCCAGGACTAGCGGCCACCTACGAGCAGTACTTC.

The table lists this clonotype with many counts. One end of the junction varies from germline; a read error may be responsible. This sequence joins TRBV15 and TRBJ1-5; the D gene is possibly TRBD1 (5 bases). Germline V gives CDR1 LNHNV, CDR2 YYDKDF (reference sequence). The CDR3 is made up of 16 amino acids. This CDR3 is CVTSRDRSGGNQPQHF. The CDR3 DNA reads TGTGTCACCAGCAGAGATCGCTCTGGGGGAAATCAGCCCCAGCATTTT.

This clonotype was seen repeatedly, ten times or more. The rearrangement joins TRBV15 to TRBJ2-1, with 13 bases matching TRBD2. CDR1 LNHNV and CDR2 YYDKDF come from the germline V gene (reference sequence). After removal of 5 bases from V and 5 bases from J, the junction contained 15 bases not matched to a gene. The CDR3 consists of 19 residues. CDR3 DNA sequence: TGTGCCACCAGCTTAAGGCGAGTACTAGCGGGAGGGATAGACAATGAGCAGTTCTTC. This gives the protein CATSLRRVLAGGIDNEQFF.

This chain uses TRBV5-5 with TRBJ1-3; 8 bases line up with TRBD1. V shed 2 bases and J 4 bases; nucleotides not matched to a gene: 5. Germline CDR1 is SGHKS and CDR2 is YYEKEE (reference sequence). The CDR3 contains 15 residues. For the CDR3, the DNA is TGTGCCAGCAGCTTCGACAGGGGAAACGGAAACACCATATATTTT. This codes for CASSFDRGNGNTIYF. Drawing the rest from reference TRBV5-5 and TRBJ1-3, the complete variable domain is DAGVTQSPTHLIKTRGQQVTLRCSPISGHKSVSWYQQVLGQGPQFIFQYYEKEERGRGNFPDRFSARQFPNYSSELNVNALLLGDSALYLCASSFDRGNGNTIYFGEGSWLTVV.

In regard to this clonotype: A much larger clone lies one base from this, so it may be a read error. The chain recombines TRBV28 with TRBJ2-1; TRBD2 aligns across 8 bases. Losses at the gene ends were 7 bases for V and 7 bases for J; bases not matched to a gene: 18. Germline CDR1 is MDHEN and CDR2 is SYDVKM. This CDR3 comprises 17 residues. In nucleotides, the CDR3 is TGTGCCAGCATACCGGTTACCGGGAGGGCCTCGGGTAATGAGCAGTTCTTC. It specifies CASIPVTGRASGNEQFF.

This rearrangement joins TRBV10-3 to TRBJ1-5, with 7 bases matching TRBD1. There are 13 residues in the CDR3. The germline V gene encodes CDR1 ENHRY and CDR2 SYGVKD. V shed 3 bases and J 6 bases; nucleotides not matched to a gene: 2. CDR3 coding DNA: TGTGCCATCAGTGACCGGGACAGTCAGCCCCAGCATTTT. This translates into CAISDRDSQPQHF.

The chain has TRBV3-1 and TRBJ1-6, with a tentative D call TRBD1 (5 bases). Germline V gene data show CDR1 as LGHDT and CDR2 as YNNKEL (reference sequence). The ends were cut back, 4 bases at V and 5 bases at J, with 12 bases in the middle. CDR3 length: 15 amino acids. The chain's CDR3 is CASSPGTRHNSPLHF. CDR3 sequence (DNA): TGTGCCAGCAGCCCAGGGACGAGGCATAATTCACCCCTCCACTTT.

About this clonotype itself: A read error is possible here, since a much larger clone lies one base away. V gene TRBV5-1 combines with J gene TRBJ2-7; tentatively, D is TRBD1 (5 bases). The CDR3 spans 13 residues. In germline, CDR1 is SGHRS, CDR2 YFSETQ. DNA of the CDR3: TGTGCCAGCAACTCCCAAGGGGTCCACGAGCAGTACTTC. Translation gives CASNSQGVHEQYF.